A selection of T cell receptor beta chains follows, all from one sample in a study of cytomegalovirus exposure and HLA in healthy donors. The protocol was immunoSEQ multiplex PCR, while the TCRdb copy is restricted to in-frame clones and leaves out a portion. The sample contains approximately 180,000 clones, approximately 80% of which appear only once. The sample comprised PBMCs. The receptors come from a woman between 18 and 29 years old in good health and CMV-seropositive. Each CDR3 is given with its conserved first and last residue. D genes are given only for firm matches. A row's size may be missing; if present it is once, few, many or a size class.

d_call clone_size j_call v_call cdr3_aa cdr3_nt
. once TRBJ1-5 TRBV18 CASSPGAGNQPQHF TGTGCCAGCTCACCAGGGGCGGGCAATCAGCCCCAGCATTTT
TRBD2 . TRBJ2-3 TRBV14 CASSQELLAGGVTDTQYF TGTGCCAGCAGCCAAGAGTTACTAGCGGGGGGCGTAACAGATACGCAGTATTTT
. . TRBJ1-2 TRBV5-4 CASSLTTPYYGYTF TGTGCCAGCAGCTTGACGACTCCTTATTATGGCTACACCTTC
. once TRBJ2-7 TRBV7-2 CASSLAVQGPYEQYF TGTGCCAGCAGCTTAGCGGTGCAGGGGCCCTACGAGCAGTACTTC
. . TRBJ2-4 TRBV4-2 CASSQGGQNIQYF TGTGCCAGCAGCCAAGGCGGGCAAAACATTCAGTACTTC
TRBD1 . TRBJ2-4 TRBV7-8 CASSLIGQGNIQYF TGTGCCAGCAGCTTAATAGGACAGGGTAACATTCAGTACTTC
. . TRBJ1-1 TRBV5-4 CASSSLNRDPPEAFF TGTGCCAGCAGCTCACTAAACAGGGACCCCCCTGAAGCTTTCTTT
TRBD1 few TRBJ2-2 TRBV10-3 CAIRGDREYTGELFF TGTGCCATCAGAGGGGACAGGGAATACACCGGGGAGCTGTTTTTT
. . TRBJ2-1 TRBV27 CASSRRGYNEQFF TGTGCCAGCAGTCGCAGGGGATACAATGAGCAGTTCTTC
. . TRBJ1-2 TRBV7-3 CASSPGGRGGGYTF TGTGCCAGCAGCCCCGGGGGGAGGGGAGGAGGCTACACCTTC
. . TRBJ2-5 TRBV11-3 CASSLDGEEETQYF TGTGCCAGCAGCTTAGATGGGGAGGAAGAGACCCAGTACTTC
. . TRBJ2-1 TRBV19 CASSISRQVQFF TGTGCCAGTAGTATCTCTAGACAGGTGCAGTTCTTC
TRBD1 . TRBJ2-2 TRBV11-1 CASSFEQGANTGELFF TGTGCCAGCAGCTTCGAACAGGGGGCGAACACCGGGGAGCTGTTTTTT
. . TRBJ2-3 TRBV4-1 CASSPILTKASTDTQYF TGCGCCAGCAGCCCGATCCTCACTAAGGCTAGCACAGATACGCAGTATTTT
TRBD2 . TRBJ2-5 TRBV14 CASRRGGEETQYF TGTGCCAGCAGGCGGGGGGGAGAAGAGACCCAGTACTTC
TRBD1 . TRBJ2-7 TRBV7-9 CASSASGGEQYF TGTGCCAGCAGCGCCTCAGGGGGCGAGCAGTACTTC
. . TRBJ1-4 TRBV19 CASSISMEPNEKLFF TGTGCCAGTAGTATCTCGATGGAGCCTAATGAAAAACTGTTTTTT
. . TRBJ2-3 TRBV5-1 CASSLAGDTQYF TGCGCCAGCAGCTTGGCAGGAGATACGCAGTATTTT
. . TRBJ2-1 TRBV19 CASSEGGSSYNEQFF TGTGCCAGTAGTGAGGGGGGGTCCTCCTACAATGAGCAGTTCTTC
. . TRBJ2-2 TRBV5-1 CASSRTGEVGTGELFF TGCGCCAGCAGCCGCACAGGGGAGGTGGGCACCGGGGAGCTGTTTTTT
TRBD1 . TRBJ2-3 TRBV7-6 CASSARTGYSTDTQYF TGTGCCAGCAGCGCAAGGACAGGGTATAGCACAGATACGCAGTATTTT
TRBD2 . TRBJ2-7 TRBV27 CASRGKVAGGQSYEQYF TGTGCCAGCCGGGGGAAGGTAGCGGGGGGGCAGTCCTACGAGCAGTACTTC
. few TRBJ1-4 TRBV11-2 CASSRGNTNEKLFF TGTGCCAGCAGCCGGGGGAATACCAATGAAAAACTGTTTTTT
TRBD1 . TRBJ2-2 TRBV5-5 CASSEGQGVRTGELFF TGTGCCAGCAGCGAGGGACAGGGTGTTCGGACCGGGGAGCTGTTTTTT
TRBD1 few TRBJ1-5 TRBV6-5 CASRGGTGGSQPQHF TGTGCCAGCAGGGGCGGGACAGGGGGCAGTCAGCCCCAGCATTTT
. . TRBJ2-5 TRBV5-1 CASSRELAPGDQYF TGCGCCAGCAGCAGGGAGCTCGCTCCGGGGGACCAGTACTTC
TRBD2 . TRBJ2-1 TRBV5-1 CASSLVTSGGASREQFF TGCGCCAGCAGCTTGGTGACTAGCGGGGGGGCATCGCGTGAGCAGTTCTTC
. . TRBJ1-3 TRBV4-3 CASSQDAGSSGNTIYF TGCGCCAGCAGCCAAGACGCAGGTAGCTCTGGAAACACCATATATTTT
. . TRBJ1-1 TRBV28 CASSLDDFRYLSDAAPEAFF TGTGCCAGCAGTTTAGACGATTTCAGGTACCTTTCCGACGCTGCCCCTGAAGCTTTCTTT
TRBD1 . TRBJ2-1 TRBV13 CASSVPGTGGGEQFF TGTGCCAGCAGCGTCCCCGGGACAGGGGGAGGTGAGCAGTTCTTC
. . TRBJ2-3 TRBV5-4 CASSLGRRRETSSRTQYF TGTGCCAGCAGCTTGGGTCGCCGGCGTGAAACTAGCTCCCGTACGCAGTATTTT
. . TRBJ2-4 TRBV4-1 CASSQVGQGGNIQYF TGCGCCAGCAGCCAAGTCGGGCAGGGGGGAAACATTCAGTACTTC
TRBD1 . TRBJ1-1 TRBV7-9 CASSSTGGPTEAFF TGTGCCAGCAGCTCCACAGGGGGGCCCACTGAAGCTTTCTTT
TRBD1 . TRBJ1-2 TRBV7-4 CASSRRPGQGSPVLYGYTF TGTGCCAGCAGTCGTAGACCGGGACAGGGATCCCCCGTCCTCTATGGCTACACCTTC
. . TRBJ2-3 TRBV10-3 CAISPRTAGAQYF TGTGCCATCAGTCCGAGGACAGCCGGGGCGCAGTATTTT
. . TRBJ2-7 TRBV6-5 CASSYSGGRGMDEQYF TGTGCCAGCAGTTACTCGGGGGGGCGCGGTATGGATGAGCAGTACTTC
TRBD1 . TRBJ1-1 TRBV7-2 CASSAGQGGTEAFF TGTGCCAGCAGCGCGGGACAGGGAGGCACTGAAGCTTTCTTT
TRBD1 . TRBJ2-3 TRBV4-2 CASSRRQGEGDTQYF TGTGCCAGCAGTCGGCGACAGGGAGAAGGGGATACGCAGTATTTT
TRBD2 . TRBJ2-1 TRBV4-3 CASSQDPGLAGGLMYNEQFF TGCGCCAGCAGCCAAGATCCAGGACTAGCGGGGGGCCTGATGTACAATGAGCAGTTCTTC
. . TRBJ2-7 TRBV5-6 CASSLFGTAVELATEQYF TGTGCCAGCAGCTTGTTTGGGACAGCCGTGGAACTAGCTACGGAACAGTACTTC
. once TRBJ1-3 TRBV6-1 CASSYALGNTIYF TGTGCCAGCAGCTACGCTCTCGGAAACACCATATATTTT
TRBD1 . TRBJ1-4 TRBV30 CAWSDPFSGTGLLSEKLFF TGTGCCTGGAGTGACCCATTCTCCGGGACAGGTTTGTTGAGTGAAAAACTGTTTTTT
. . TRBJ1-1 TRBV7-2 CASSLVALNTEAFF TGTGCCAGCAGCCTCGTAGCCCTGAACACTGAAGCTTTCTTT
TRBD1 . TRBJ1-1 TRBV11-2 CASSFRQGRNTEAFF TGTGCCAGCAGCTTCCGACAGGGACGGAACACTGAAGCTTTCTTT
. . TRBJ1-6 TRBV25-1 CASSDHSSYNSPLHF TGTGCCAGCAGTGACCATAGCTCCTATAATTCACCCCTCCACTTT
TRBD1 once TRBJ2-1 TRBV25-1 CASSDRIGGDRVWVEQFF TGTGCCAGCAGTGACCGAATAGGTGGGGACAGGGTGTGGGTTGAGCAGTTCTTC
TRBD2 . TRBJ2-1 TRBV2 CASSEALTSGARDEQFF TGTGCCAGCAGTGAAGCCCTTACTAGCGGGGCTCGTGATGAGCAGTTCTTC
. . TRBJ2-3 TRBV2 CARGAGIEGATTDTQYF TGTGCCAGAGGGGCGGGGATTGAAGGGGCAACCACAGATACGCAGTATTTT
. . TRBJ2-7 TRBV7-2 CASSAWVGAYEQYF TGTGCCAGCAGCGCTTGGGTAGGGGCCTACGAGCAGTACTTC
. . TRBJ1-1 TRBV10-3 CATFSQGLGEAFF TGTGCCACTTTTTCCCAGGGGTTGGGTGAAGCTTTCTTT
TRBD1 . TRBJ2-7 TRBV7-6 CASSLVGGGWGQGADEQYF TGTGCCAGCAGCTTAGTGGGGGGCGGCTGGGGACAGGGGGCTGACGAGCAGTACTTC
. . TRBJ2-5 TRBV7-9 CASSLLPRRGQETQYF TGTGCCAGCAGCCTTCTCCCCCGGCGGGGCCAAGAGACCCAGTACTTC
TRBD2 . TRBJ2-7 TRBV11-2 CASSPRASGIYEQYF TGTGCCAGCAGCCCCCGCGCTAGCGGTATATACGAGCAGTACTTC